A selection of T cell receptor beta chains follows, all from one sample in a study of identical twins. TCRdb re-analysed the 5' RACE reads in MiXCR, keeping a single row per CDR3 protein. The repertoire holds roughly 230,000 distinct CDR3 sequences, with approximately 8.6% as singletons. These data were also filed under a second study, of yellow fever vaccine responses in identical twins.

Source material: CD8+ T cells sorted from blood. These receptors originate from a woman younger than 30 in good health. CDR3s leave out the opening cysteine and the closing phenylalanine or tryptophan. The order of the fields is J gene, V gene, clone size, CDR3 protein. Size tells how often a clone was seen (once, few, many) or the class of an expanded clone, and some rows leave it out.

TRBJ2-1 | TRBV5-1 | few | ASSFDRGENNEQF
TRBJ2-7 | TRBV5-1 | many | ASSLAGDRSEQY
TRBJ2-1 | TRBV20-1 | . | SARDPRAEQF
TRBJ2-3 | TRBV7-7 | . | ASSLGAPTTSTDTQY
TRBJ2-7 | TRBV29-1 | . | SVALALRRSSYEQY
TRBJ2-7 | TRBV4-1 | many | ASSLTGTSGSYEQY
TRBJ2-3 | TRBV7-9 | . | ASSAEPLAGKTDTQY
TRBJ2-7 | TRBV6-5 | . | ASSYSSSGEYIFSKQY
TRBJ2-3 | TRBV7-9 | . | ASSFEAPDTQY
TRBJ2-7 | TRBV5-1 | few | ASSLRTGNYEQY
TRBJ2-7 | TRBV7-6 | many | ASSSASGSYEQY
TRBJ2-7 | TRBV20-1 | few | SARASSVGSEQY
TRBJ2-1 | TRBV12-3/TRBV12-4 | many | ASSFGGTSYEQF
TRBJ2-3 | TRBV7-3 | few | ASSSDRGQGTQY
TRBJ2-1 | TRBV29-1 | many | SAGIPSYNEQF
TRBJ2-7 | TRBV5-1 | many | ASSLEGQGSYEQY
TRBJ1-1 | TRBV12-3/TRBV12-4 | . | ASSFSKGETEAF
TRBJ2-3 | TRBV29-1 | many | SVYTGTGGAADTQY
TRBJ1-1 | TRBV10-3 | few | AIRTGTLLTEAF